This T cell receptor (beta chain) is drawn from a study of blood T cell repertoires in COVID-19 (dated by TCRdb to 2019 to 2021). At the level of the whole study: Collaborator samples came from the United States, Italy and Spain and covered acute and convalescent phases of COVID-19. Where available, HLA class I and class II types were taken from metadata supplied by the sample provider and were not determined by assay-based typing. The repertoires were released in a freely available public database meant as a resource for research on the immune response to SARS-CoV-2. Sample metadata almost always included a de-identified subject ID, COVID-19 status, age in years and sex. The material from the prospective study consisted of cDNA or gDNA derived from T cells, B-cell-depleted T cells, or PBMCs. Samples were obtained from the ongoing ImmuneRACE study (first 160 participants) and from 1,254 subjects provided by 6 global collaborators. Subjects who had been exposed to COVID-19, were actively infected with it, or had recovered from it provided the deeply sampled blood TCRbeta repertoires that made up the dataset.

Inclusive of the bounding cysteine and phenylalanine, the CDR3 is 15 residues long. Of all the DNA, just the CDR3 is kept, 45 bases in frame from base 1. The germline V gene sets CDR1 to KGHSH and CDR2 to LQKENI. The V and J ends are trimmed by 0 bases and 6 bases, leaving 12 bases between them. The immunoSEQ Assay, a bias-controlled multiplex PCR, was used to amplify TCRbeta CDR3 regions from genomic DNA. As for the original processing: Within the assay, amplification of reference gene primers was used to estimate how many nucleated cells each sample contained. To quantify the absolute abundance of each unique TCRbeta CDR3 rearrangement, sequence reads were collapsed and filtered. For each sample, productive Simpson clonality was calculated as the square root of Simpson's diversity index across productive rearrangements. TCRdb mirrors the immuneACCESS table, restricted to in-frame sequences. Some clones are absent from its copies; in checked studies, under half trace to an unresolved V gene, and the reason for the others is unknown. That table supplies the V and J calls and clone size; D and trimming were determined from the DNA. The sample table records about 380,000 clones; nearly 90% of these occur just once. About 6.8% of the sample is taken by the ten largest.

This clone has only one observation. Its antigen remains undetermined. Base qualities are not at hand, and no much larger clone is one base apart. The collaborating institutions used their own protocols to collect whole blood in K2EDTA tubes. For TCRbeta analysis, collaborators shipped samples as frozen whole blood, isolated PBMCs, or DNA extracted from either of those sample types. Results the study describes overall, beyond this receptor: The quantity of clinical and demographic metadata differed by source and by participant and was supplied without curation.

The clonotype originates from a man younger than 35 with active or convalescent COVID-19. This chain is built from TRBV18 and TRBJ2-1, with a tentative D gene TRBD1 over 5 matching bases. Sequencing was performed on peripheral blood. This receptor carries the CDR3 CASSPPPGSINEQFF. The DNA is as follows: TGTGCCAGCTCACCACCGCCAGGGTCGATCAATGAGCAGTTCTTC.